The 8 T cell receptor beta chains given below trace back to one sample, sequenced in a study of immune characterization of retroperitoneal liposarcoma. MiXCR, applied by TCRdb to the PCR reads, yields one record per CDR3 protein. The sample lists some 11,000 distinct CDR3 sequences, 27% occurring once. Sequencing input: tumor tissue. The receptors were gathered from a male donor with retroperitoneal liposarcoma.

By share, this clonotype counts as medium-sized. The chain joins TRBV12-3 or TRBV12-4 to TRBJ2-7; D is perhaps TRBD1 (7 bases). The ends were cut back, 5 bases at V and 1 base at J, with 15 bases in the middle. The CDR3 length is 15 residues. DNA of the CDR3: TGTGCCAGCAGTCCCGGCAGGGGGGTATCCTACGAGCAGTACTTC. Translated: CASSPGRGVSYEQYF.

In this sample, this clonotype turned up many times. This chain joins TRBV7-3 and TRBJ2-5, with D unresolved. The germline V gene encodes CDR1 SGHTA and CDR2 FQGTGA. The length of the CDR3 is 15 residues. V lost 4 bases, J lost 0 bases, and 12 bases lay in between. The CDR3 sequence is CASSSTLSDQETQYF. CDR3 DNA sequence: TGTGCCAGCAGCTCTACTCTCAGCGACCAAGAGACCCAGTACTTC.

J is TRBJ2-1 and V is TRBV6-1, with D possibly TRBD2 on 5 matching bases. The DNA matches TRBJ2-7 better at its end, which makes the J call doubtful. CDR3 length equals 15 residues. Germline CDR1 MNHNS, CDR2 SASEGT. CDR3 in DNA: TGTGCCAGCAGTCGCGGTACGGGGTTCGCCTACGAGCAGTACTTC. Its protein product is CASSRGTGFAYEQYF.

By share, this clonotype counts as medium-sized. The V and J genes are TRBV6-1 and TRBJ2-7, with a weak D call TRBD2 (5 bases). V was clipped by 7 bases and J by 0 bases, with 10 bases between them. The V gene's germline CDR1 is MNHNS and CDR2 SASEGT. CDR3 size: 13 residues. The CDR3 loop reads CASKRQSSYEQYF. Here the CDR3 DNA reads TGTGCCAGCAAGCGGCAGAGCTCCTACGAGCAGTACTTC.

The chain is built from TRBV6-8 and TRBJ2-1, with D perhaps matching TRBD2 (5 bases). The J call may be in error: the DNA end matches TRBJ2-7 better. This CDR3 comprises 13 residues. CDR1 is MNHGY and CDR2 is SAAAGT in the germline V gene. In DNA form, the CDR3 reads TGTGCCAGCAGTGTGGACTTGGGCTACGAGCAGTACTTC. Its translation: CASSVDLGYEQYF.

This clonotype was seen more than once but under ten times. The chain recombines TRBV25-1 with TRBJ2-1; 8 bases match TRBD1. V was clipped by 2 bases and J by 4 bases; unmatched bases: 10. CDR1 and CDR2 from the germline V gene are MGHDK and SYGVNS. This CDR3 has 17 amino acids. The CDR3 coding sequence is TGTGCCAGCAGTGAAGACCGTGGACAGGGACGGTACAATGAGCAGTTCTTC. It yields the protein CASSEDRGQGRYNEQFF.

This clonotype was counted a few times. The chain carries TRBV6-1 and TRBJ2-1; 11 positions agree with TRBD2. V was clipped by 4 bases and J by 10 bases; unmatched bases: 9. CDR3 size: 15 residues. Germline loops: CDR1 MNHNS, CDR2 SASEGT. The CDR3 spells CASSGLTSGNYEQFF. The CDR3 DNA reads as TGTGCCAGCAGTGGGCTGACTAGCGGGAACTACGAGCAGTTCTTC.

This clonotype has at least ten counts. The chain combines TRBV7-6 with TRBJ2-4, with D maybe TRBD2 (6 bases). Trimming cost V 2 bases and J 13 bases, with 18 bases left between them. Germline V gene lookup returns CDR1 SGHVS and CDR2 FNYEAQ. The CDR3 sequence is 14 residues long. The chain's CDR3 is CASSLSGSSYEQYF. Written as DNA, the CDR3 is TGTGCCAGCAGCTTAAGCGGGTCTAGTTATGAGCAGTACTTC.